These 4 T cell receptor beta chains came from one sample sequenced in a study of technical replicates of blood from a few donors. Method: immunoSEQ multiplex PCR; TCRdb's copy keeps in-frame clones and lacks some. This sample carries fewer than 90,000 clones, 93% of them seen once, and the ten largest clones take 0.24%. The sequenced material came from T cells isolated from PBMCs. These receptors were taken from a human donor in good health.

The rearrangement uses TRBV29-1 and TRBJ2-7; TRBD1 matches 7 bases. The CDR3 is made up of 12 amino acids. V gave up 7 bases and J gave up 6 bases; unmatched junction bases: 9. CDR1 is SQVTM and CDR2 is ANQGSEA in the germline V gene. CDR3 protein: CSAGDSSPEQYF. The CDR3 nucleotides read TGCAGCGCCGGGGACAGCTCACCCGAGCAGTACTTC.

This clone was recorded only once. CDR3 DNA sequence: TGCGCCAGCAGTTCCCAGGGGGCGATGAACACTGAAGCTTTCTTT. Translation gives CASSSQGAMNTEAFF. The rearrangement joins TRBV10-1 to TRBJ1-1, with 8 bases aligning to TRBD1. Germline V gene lookup returns CDR1 WNHNN and CDR2 SYGVQD (reference sequence). This CDR3 is 15 amino acids long. With 5 bases clipped from V and 0 bases from J, the junction kept 5 bases outside the gene matches.

This chain uses TRBV27 with TRBJ2-3; 12 bases map to TRBD2. With V trimmed by 3 bases and J by 2 bases, 3 bases remained unmatched. Per germline, CDR1 MNHEY and CDR2 SMNVEV (reference sequence). The length of the CDR3 is 16 residues. The CDR3: CASSLGLAGPTDTQYF. In DNA form, the CDR3 reads TGTGCCAGCAGTTTGGGACTAGCGGGCCCCACAGATACGCAGTATTTT.

V is TRBV18 and J is TRBJ2-6; a possible D gene is TRBD2 (6 bases). The V gene lost 4 bases and the J gene lost 1 base, with 8 bases spanning the gap. CDR1 and CDR2 from the germline V gene are KGHSH and LQKENI. CDR3 size: 15 residues. The CDR3 DNA is TGTGCCAGCTCACAAGGAGGGTCTGGGGCCAACGTCCTGACTTTC. This codes for CASSQGGSGANVLTF.